The clone carrying this TCR beta chain occurred many times. V lost 4 bases to trimming and J lost 2 bases, with 9 bases between them. CDR1 is MNHEY, CDR2 SVGAGI, per germline. The CDR3 is made up of 13 amino acids. The record originates from a study of regulatory T cells in long-lasting Graves disease. Investigators prepared the TCR beta libraries by applying iRepertoire HTBI primers and Arm-PCR of CDR3 regions. TCRdb re-analysed the multiplex PCR reads in MiXCR, keeping a single row per CDR3 protein. The sample carries about 430,000 distinct CDR3 sequences, approximately 16% recorded once. Time point noted: newly diagnosed GD, antithyroid drugs for less than 3 months. From RNA extracted from PBMCs, the TCR library was made. These same data were also listed under a study on T cells in Graves' hyperthyroidism and ophthalmopathy.

The sequencing used peripheral blood mononuclear cells (PBMCs), collected at new diagnosis, from a patient treated with antithyroid drugs. This receptor was identified in a woman in her 40s with Graves disease. The chain uses TRBV6-5 and TRBJ2-7; D tentatively reads TRBD1 or TRBD2 (5 bases each). CDR3 bases: TGTGCCAGCAGTTTTAGGGGAGCCTACGAGCAGTACTTC. Protein sequence: CASSFRGAYEQYF.